The 30 T cell receptor beta chains listed next were all sequenced from one sample in a study of blood T cell repertoires in COVID-19. Method: immunoSEQ multiplex PCR; TCRdb's copy keeps in-frame clones and lacks some. The sample lists approximately 74,000 clones; approximately 88% were seen once. The sequencing sample was made of peripheral blood. Every receptor here comes from a man older than 75 with active or convalescent COVID-19.

The chain is built from TRBV4-1 and TRBJ1-4; TRBD1 is a possible D gene (5 bases). Germline-derived CDR1 and CDR2 are MGHRA and YSYEKL. V shed 0 bases and J shed 8 bases, with 13 bases lying between them. This CDR3 is built from 15 residues. The CDR3 DNA follows: TGCGCCAGCAGCCAAGAGGGGGGGAAGGGGGAAAAACTGTTTTTT. Its protein product is CASSQEGGKGEKLFF.

This chain connects TRBV19 to TRBJ2-1; 13 nucleotides agree with TRBD2. Germline-derived CDR1 and CDR2 are LNHDA and SQIVND (reference sequence). V shed 5 bases, J shed 5 bases, and the junction held 0 bases outside the gene matches. This CDR3 is 14 amino acids long. The CDR3 here is CASSGLAGDNEQFF. In DNA form, the CDR3 reads TGTGCCAGTAGTGGACTAGCGGGGGACAATGAGCAGTTCTTC.

This clone occurred a few times. The V call is TRBV5-1, the J call TRBJ2-1, with 11 bases lining up with TRBD2. The V gene end was trimmed by 0 bases and the J gene end by 8 bases; junction bases not matched to a gene: 7. Germline values: CDR1 SGHRS, CDR2 YFSETQ. The CDR3 length is 16 residues. The CDR3: CASSLVVAGGPDEQFF. In nucleotides, the CDR3 is TGCGCCAGCAGCTTGGTGGTAGCGGGAGGGCCAGATGAGCAGTTCTTC.

The chain employs TRBV28 and TRBJ1-3; D is unclear. From germline, CDR1 is MDHEN and CDR2 SYDVKM. CDR3 length equals 14 residues. V gave up 6 bases and J gave up 2 bases, with 11 bases separating them. The DNA for the CDR3 is TGTGCCAGCAGGGCCCGGGGAGCTGGAAACACCATATATTTT. Translating it yields CASRARGAGNTIYF.

This chain links TRBV9 with TRBJ1-1, with D possibly matching TRBD1 (5 bases). The CDR3 loop spans 14 amino acids. With 0 bases removed from V and 1 base from J, the gap between germline ends came to 7 bases. Germline assignment: CDR1 SGDLS and CDR2 YYNGEE. The DNA of the CDR3 is TGTGCCAGCAGCGTAGTCCAGGGGAACACTGAAGCTTTCTTT. Translated, it gives CASSVVQGNTEAFF.

The CDR3 here is CASSLLGQGTYTEAFF. The CDR3 DNA sequence: TGTGCCAGCAGCTTGTTAGGACAGGGGACTTACACTGAAGCTTTCTTT. V and J are TRBV5-6 and TRBJ1-1; 9 nucleotides agree with TRBD1. This CDR3 is built from 16 residues. Germline loops: CDR1 SGHDT, CDR2 YYEEEE. The V and J ends lost 1 base and 3 bases, in that order; junction bases with no gene match: 7.

The rearrangement uses TRBV5-1 and TRBJ2-3; TRBD1 agrees at 9 bases. The CDR3 has 20 amino acids. After removal of 3 bases from V and 3 bases from J, the junction contained 20 bases not matched to a gene. Looked up from germline, CDR1 is SGHRS and CDR2 is YFSETQ. CDR3: CASSSLVGTGLLMDTDTQYF. For the CDR3, the DNA is TGCGCCAGCAGCTCGTTGGTGGGGACAGGGCTTCTTATGGATACAGATACGCAGTATTTT.

CDR3 nucleotide sequence: TGTGCCAGCTCATCTCAGAATAACTATGGCTACACCTTC. This translates into CASSSQNNYGYTF. The chain couples TRBV18 to TRBJ1-2; no clear D gene. V gave up 5 bases and J gave up 1 base, with 8 bases separating them. The CDR3 is made up of 13 amino acids. Germline V gene lookup returns CDR1 KGHSH and CDR2 LQKENI.

The chain has TRBV29-1 and TRBJ2-3; TRBD2 is a possible D gene (6 bases). CDR1 and CDR2 (germline): SQVTM, ANQGSEA. The CDR3 has 12 residues. V shed 5 bases and J shed 4 bases, with 10 bases lying between them. CDR3 DNA: TGCAGCGTTAACCGGGGGTCAGATACGCAGTATTTT. It specifies CSVNRGSDTQYF.

The V call is TRBV12-5, the J call TRBJ1-1, with TRBD1 identical over 8 bases. The CDR3 totals 15 residues. V was clipped by 5 bases and J by 9 bases; unmatched bases: 14. Germline V gene data show CDR1 as LGHNT and CDR2 as FRNRAP. CDR3 protein: CASGGPALQGGKAFF. The CDR3 DNA follows: TGTGCTAGTGGTGGACCAGCCCTACAGGGGGGAAAAGCTTTCTTT.

The chain carries TRBV6-2 or TRBV6-3 and TRBJ2-7; D may be TRBD2 (5 bases). V lost 1 base and J 3 bases, leaving 16 bases between the germline ends. Per germline, CDR1 MNHEY and CDR2 SVGEGT. This CDR3 region has 16 residues. The CDR3 reads CASSYYLPGSFYEQYF. Here the CDR3 DNA reads TGTGCCAGCAGTTACTACCTTCCTGGGAGCTTCTACGAGCAGTACTTC.

The chain joins TRBV3-1 (or the pseudogene TRBV3-2) to TRBJ1-4; D ambiguous. V was trimmed by 3 bases and J by 2 bases, leaving 7 bases between them. The germline V gene has CDR1 LGHDT and CDR2 YNNKEL (reference sequence). This CDR3 contains 14 residues. Here the CDR3 reads CASSHRRTNEKLFF. Written as DNA, the CDR3 is TGTGCCAGCAGCCACCGTCGGACTAATGAAAAACTGTTTTTT.

The chain has TRBV7-9 and TRBJ2-5, with D possibly being TRBD2 (5 bases). Germline CDR1 reads SEHNR; CDR2 reads FQNEAQ (reference sequence). This CDR3 spans 13 amino acids. The V end lost 1 base, the J end lost 5 bases, and 8 bases lay between the germline ends. This chain's CDR3 is CASSLGAGETQYF. CDR3 DNA sequence: TGTGCCAGCAGCTTAGGGGCGGGTGAGACCCAGTACTTC.

The chain uses TRBV11-2 and TRBJ2-3; D is perhaps TRBD1 (6 bases). V was cut by 4 bases and J by 1 base, with 12 bases left in between. Per the germline V gene, CDR1 is SGHAT and CDR2 is FQNNGV. The CDR3 is made up of 15 amino acids. CDR3 amino acids: CASSYRATGTDTQYF. The CDR3 DNA reads TGTGCCAGCAGCTACAGGGCGACCGGCACAGATACGCAGTATTTT.

The chain couples TRBV10-2 to TRBJ1-2, with D possibly being TRBD1 (5 bases). The CDR3 is made up of 13 amino acids. With 3 bases removed from V and 3 bases from J, the gap between germline ends came to 8 bases. Germline values: CDR1 WSHSY, CDR2 SAAADI. The CDR3 DNA is TGCGCCAGCAGTGATCCGGGGGACTATGGCTACACCTTC. Encoded protein: CASSDPGDYGYTF.

This sequence joins TRBV28 and TRBJ2-2; D call uncertain. V gave up 6 bases and J gave up 0 bases, with 5 bases separating them. This CDR3 spans 13 amino acids. Looked up from germline, CDR1 is MDHEN and CDR2 is SYDVKM. The chain's CDR3 is CASRKPNTGELFF. In DNA form, the CDR3 reads TGTGCCAGCAGGAAGCCGAACACCGGGGAGCTGTTTTTT.

Regarding this clone: The same CDR3 also results from other DNA sequences found in this sample. This rearrangement joins TRBV11-2 to TRBJ2-3, with D possibly being TRBD2 (5 bases). V was cut by 1 base and J by 0 bases, with 5 bases left in between. Germline CDR1 and CDR2: SGHAT and FQNNGV. This CDR3 is built from 14 residues. In DNA, the CDR3 is TGTGCCAGCAGCTTAGGAGGGAGCACAGATACGCAGTATTTT. This translates into CASSLGGSTDTQYF.

This chain links TRBV3-1 (or the pseudogene TRBV3-2) with TRBJ2-5, with 7 bases fitting TRBD2. This CDR3 has 15 amino acids. CDR1 LGHDT and CDR2 YNNKEL come from the germline V gene (reference sequence). The V segment lost 1 base and the J segment 3 bases; nucleotides outside the gene matches: 5. The CDR3 sequence is CASSQGLGREETQYF. The CDR3 DNA sequence: TGTGCCAGCAGCCAAGGTTTGGGGAGGGAAGAGACCCAGTACTTC.

This sequence joins TRBV28 and TRBJ2-1; 13 bases match TRBD2. Trimming at V came to 5 bases and at J to 7 bases, leaving 5 bases not matched to a gene. Germline CDR1 and CDR2: MDHEN and SYDVKM. The CDR3 sequence is 15 residues long. In DNA, the CDR3 is TGTGCCAGCAGTCCACTAGCGGGAGGGCCTAATGAGCAGTTCTTC. This gives the protein CASSPLAGGPNEQFF.

This chain uses TRBV25-1 with TRBJ2-5; 9 bases are a match to TRBD2. In germline, CDR1 is MGHDK, CDR2 SYGVNS. Germline trimming cut 5 bases from V and 4 bases from J; bases unmatched to any gene: 2. The CDR3 loop spans 13 amino acids. The CDR3 DNA sequence: TGTGCCAGCAGTAGCGGGAGGCCAGAGACCCAGTACTTC. As protein: CASSSGRPETQYF.

V gene TRBV10-1 combines with J gene TRBJ2-4; D is unresolved. Germline loops: CDR1 WNHNN, CDR2 SYGVQD (reference sequence). The CDR3 is 14 amino acids. Trimming took 0 bases from V and 6 from J, leaving 9 bases between them. The CDR3 coding sequence is TGCGCCAGCAGTGAGTCAATAGGCGGAAACATTCAGTACTTC. It is translated as CASSESIGGNIQYF.

The rearrangement uses TRBV11-2 and TRBJ2-1, with a possible D match to TRBD1 (5 bases). This CDR3 has 13 amino acids. V shed 3 bases and J shed 4 bases, with 7 bases lying between them. Germline lookup yields CDR1 SGHAT and CDR2 FQNNGV. The CDR3 region has the DNA TGTGCCAGCAGCTTTCGACAGTACAATGAGCAGTTCTTC. Translated, it gives CASSFRQYNEQFF. Combining the CDR3 with reference TRBV11-2 and TRBJ2-1 gives the whole variable domain EAGVAQSPRYKIIEKRQSVAFWCNPISGHATLYWYQQILGQGPKLLIQFQNNGVVDDSQLPKDRFSAERLKGVDSTLKIQPAKLEDSAVYLCASSFRQYNEQFFGPGTRLTVL.

A few counts support this clone. The chain uses TRBV5-1 and TRBJ1-2, with a weak D call TRBD1 (5 bases). Trimming shortened V by 4 bases and J by 2 bases, and 12 bases separated the two germline ends. The CDR3 length is 14 residues. CDR1 and CDR2 (germline): SGHRS, YFSETQ. The CDR3 loop is CASSRGGSNYGYTF. For the CDR3, the DNA is TGCGCCAGCAGCCGGGGGGGATCAAACTATGGCTACACCTTC.

The chain recombines TRBV19 with TRBJ1-2; TRBD1 might be the D (6 bases). The length of the CDR3 is 11 residues. V shed 9 bases and J shed 5 bases, with 10 bases lying between them. Germline values: CDR1 LNHDA, CDR2 SQIVND (reference sequence). The CDR3 DNA is TGTGCCAGCAAGCAGGGGTATGGCTACACCTTC. Protein: CASKQGYGYTF.

The J gene is TRBJ1-6, the V gene TRBV30, with 11 positions matching TRBD1. CDR1 GTSNPN and CDR2 SVGIG come from the germline V gene (reference sequence). The CDR3 covers 17 residues. The V and J ends lost 2 bases and 4 bases, in that order; junction bases with no gene match: 7. CDR3 coding DNA: TGTGCCTGGAGTATGGACAGGGGGCTTGCATATAATTCACCCCTCCACTTT. This encodes CAWSMDRGLAYNSPLHF. Drawing the rest from reference TRBV30 and TRBJ1-6, the complete variable domain is SQTIHQWPATLVQPVGSPLSLECTVEGTSNPNLYWYRQAAGRGLQLLFYSVGIGQISSEVPQNLSASRPQDRQFILSSKKLLLSDSGFYLCAWSMDRGLAYNSPLHFGNGTRLTVT.

The V call is TRBV6-5, the J call TRBJ1-2; the match to TRBD1 covers 9 bases. J was trimmed by 0 bases and V by 7 bases; bases with no gene match: 3. The germline CDR1 and CDR2 sequences are MNHEY and SVGAGI. CDR3 size: 14 residues. This CDR3 is CASTRQGANYGYTF. The CDR3 nucleotides are TGTGCCAGCACGCGACAGGGGGCTAACTATGGCTACACCTTC.

This clone was detected once. The CDR3 DNA reads TGTGCCAGCAGTCTAGCGGGAGGAGTCGATGAGCAGTTCTTC. Translation gives CASSLAGGVDEQFF. The V gene is TRBV6-4, the J gene TRBJ2-1; TRBD2 matches 11 bases. The CDR3 runs 14 residues. With 5 bases clipped from V and 8 bases from J, the junction kept 5 bases outside the gene matches. Germline-derived CDR1 and CDR2 are MRHNA and SNTAGT.

V is TRBV7-8 and J is TRBJ2-1; perhaps TRBD2 as D (5 bases). The CDR3 loop spans 16 amino acids. Trimming took off 2 bases at V and 2 bases at J, with 13 bases between the two ends. Germline V gives CDR1 SGHVS, CDR2 FQNEAQ. CDR3 nucleotides: TGTGCCAGCAGCTTACGAGTAGCGAGGCCCTACAATGAGCAGTTCTTC. Its protein product is CASSLRVARPYNEQFF.

The rearrangement links TRBV19 to TRBJ2-1, with 7 bases matching TRBD2. The ends lost 8 bases at V and 0 bases at J; junction bases unmatched: 13. CDR3 length equals 17 residues. Looked up from germline, CDR1 is LNHDA and CDR2 is SQIVND (reference sequence). CDR3 in amino acids: CASPPRLAASSYNEQFF. CDR3 DNA: TGTGCCAGTCCCCCTCGGCTAGCGGCAAGCTCCTACAATGAGCAGTTCTTC. The full variable domain, completed using reference TRBV19 and TRBJ2-1, is DGGITQSPKYLFRKEGQNVTLSCEQNLNHDAMYWYRQDPGQGLRLIYYSQIVNDFQKGDIAEGYSVSREKKESFPLTVTSAQKNPTAFYLCASPPRLAASSYNEQFFGPGTRLTVL.

This clone has a handful of counts. This chain links TRBV7-6 with TRBJ2-5; 8 bases fit TRBD1. V lost 6 bases, J lost 2 bases, and 8 bases stayed unmatched. The CDR3 runs to 15 residues. CDR1 and CDR2 (germline): SGHVS, FNYEAQ. The chain's CDR3 is CASSATGVGQETQYF. CDR3 in DNA: TGTGCCAGCAGTGCGACAGGGGTGGGACAAGAGACCCAGTACTTC.